What follows are 17 T cell receptor beta chains derived from one specimen sequenced in a study of T cell responses to AZD1222 COVID-19 vaccine. Measured with immunoSEQ multiplex PCR; TCRdb has only the in-frame clones, and not every one. Of about 64,000 clones listed, 80% are singletons. The specimen was peripheral blood, collected 28 days after the second AZD1222 dose. These receptors were taken from an adult who received the AZD1222 COVID-19 vaccine.

This CDR3 reads CASAGETGASSYEQYF. The CDR3 DNA is TGTGCCAGCGCGGGGGAGACAGGGGCCTCCTCCTACGAGCAGTACTTC. The chain links TRBV2 to TRBJ2-7, with D perhaps matching TRBD1 (8 bases). Germline lookup yields CDR1 SNHLY and CDR2 FYNNEI. Between the trimmed V and J ends, which lost 8 bases and 0 bases, there was a span of 20 bases. The CDR3 is made up of 16 amino acids.

The rearrangement links TRBV12-3 or TRBV12-4 to TRBJ2-3, with D perhaps matching TRBD2 (5 bases). This CDR3 contains 13 residues. Deletions cut 7 bases from V and 13 bases from J, with 21 bases between. CDR3 DNA: TGTGCCAGCACCTCGGACTCTTTGGGCGAAAAGTATTTT. This gives the protein CASTSDSLGEKYF.

The chain joins TRBV5-6 to TRBJ2-7, with 9 bases matching TRBD1. V trimming: 1 base; J trimming: 4 bases; junction bases outside the gene matches: 9. Germline V gene sequence: CDR1 SGHDT, CDR2 YYEEEE. This CDR3 is built from 16 residues. The CDR3 DNA follows: TGTGCCAGCAGCTTGTTCTCTGGGACAGGGTTTTACGAGCAGTACTTC. Protein sequence: CASSLFSGTGFYEQYF.

V gene TRBV3-1 (or the pseudogene TRBV3-2) combines with J gene TRBJ2-5, with 7 bases matching TRBD2. The CDR3 covers 15 residues. Trimming cost V 4 bases and J 1 base; bases outside gene matches: 6. Germline CDR1 is LGHDT and CDR2 is YNNKEL (reference sequence). Here the CDR3 reads CASSPRGGTQETQYF. The CDR3, as DNA: TGTGCCAGCAGCCCGCGGGGAGGGACCCAAGAGACCCAGTACTTC.

This sequence joins TRBV6-1 and TRBJ2-1; 8 bases match TRBD1. V lost 2 bases, J lost 15 bases, and 9 bases stayed unmatched. This CDR3 has 13 residues. From germline, CDR1 is MNHNS and CDR2 SASEGT. CDR3: CASSENPDTGGFF. The CDR3 DNA follows: TGTGCCAGCAGTGAAAACCCAGACACAGGGGGGTTCTTC.

The chain has TRBV15 and TRBJ2-7, with D maybe TRBD2 (6 bases). Trimming removed 8 bases at V and 0 bases at J, with 11 bases between. CDR1 and CDR2 (germline): LNHNV, YYDKDF (reference sequence). The CDR3 extends over 13 amino acids. DNA of the CDR3: TGTGCCACCCGGGACTCCAACTCCTACGAGCAGTACTTC. It specifies CATRDSNSYEQYF. The variable domain in full, completed from reference TRBV15 and TRBJ2-7, reads DAMVIQNPRYQVTQFGKPVTLSCSQTLNHNVMYWYQQKSSQAPKLLFHYYDKDFNNEADTPDNFQSRRPNTSFCFLDIRSPGLGDTAMYLCATRDSNSYEQYFGPGTRLTVT.

The chain carries TRBV18 and TRBJ2-5; D gene unclear. This CDR3 has 16 residues. The ends were cut back, 0 bases at V and 1 base at J, with 12 bases in the middle. Germline V CDR1 and CDR2: KGHSH, LQKENI. In nucleotides, the CDR3 is TGTGCCAGCTCACCACCTACTGGACGACCCCAAGAGACCCAGTACTTC. Encoded protein: CASSPPTGRPQETQYF.

The J gene is TRBJ1-1, the V gene TRBV6-5; a weak D match, TRBD1 (5 bases). The CDR3 loop spans 13 amino acids. Between the trimmed V and J ends, which lost 7 bases and 6 bases, there was a span of 15 bases. Per the germline V gene, CDR1 is MNHEY and CDR2 is SVGAGI. This CDR3 is CASIQGSSAEAFF. CDR3 in DNA: TGTGCCAGCATTCAGGGAAGTTCGGCTGAAGCTTTCTTT.

This clone was picked up one time. This chain links TRBV19 with TRBJ1-4, with D unresolved. Germline loops: CDR1 LNHDA, CDR2 SQIVND (reference sequence). The CDR3 is made up of 15 amino acids. The V and J ends lost 7 bases and 8 bases respectively, with 20 bases between them. The chain's CDR3 is CASTNGEDPFEKLFF. The CDR3 DNA follows: TGTGCCAGTACCAACGGGGAGGACCCCTTCGAAAAACTGTTTTTT.

The chain has TRBV6-4 and TRBJ2-7, with 7 bases that match TRBD1. CDR3 length: 17 residues. Germline lookup yields CDR1 MRHNA and CDR2 SNTAGT. J lost 9 bases, V lost 7 bases, and 24 bases had no gene match. The CDR3 reads CASTCPPLDYRGRSQYF. DNA for the CDR3: TGTGCCAGCACTTGTCCACCACTAGATTACAGGGGAAGGTCGCAGTACTTC.

The chain is built from TRBV9 and TRBJ2-3; 8 bases fit TRBD2. CDR3 length equals 16 residues. With V trimmed by 3 bases and J by 6 bases, 12 bases remained unmatched. CDR1 is SGDLS and CDR2 is YYNGEE in the germline V gene. The CDR3 nucleotides read TGTGCCAGCAGCGCATCCTGGGGCGGGGGGACCGATACGCAGTATTTT. Translation gives CASSASWGGGTDTQYF.

This chain connects TRBV2 to TRBJ1-6; D not certain. The V gene lost 3 bases and the J gene lost 7 bases, with 16 bases spanning the gap. This CDR3 has 16 amino acids. Germline lookup yields CDR1 SNHLY and CDR2 FYNNEI. The DNA of the CDR3 is TGTGCCAGCAGTGAGTTTGGGATGGGTATGAATTCACCCCTCCACTTT. Its protein product is CASSEFGMGMNSPLHF.

The genes are TRBV7-9 and TRBJ1-3; no reliable D call. Germline CDR1 and CDR2: SEHNR and FQNEAQ (reference sequence). Trimming pared 2 bases from V and 4 bases from J, leaving 3 bases between. The CDR3 has 12 residues. The CDR3 is CASSLNGNTIYF. The DNA of the CDR3 is TGTGCCAGCAGCTTAAACGGAAACACCATATATTTT.

This chain uses TRBV5-4 with TRBJ2-3, with TRBD2 as a possible D gene (6 bases). This CDR3 is 15 amino acids long. V was cut by 5 bases and J by 0 bases, with 13 bases left in between. Per germline, CDR1 SGHNT and CDR2 YYREEE (reference sequence). CDR3 nucleotide sequence: TGTGCCAGCAGACCTTCTAGCGTAAGCACAGATACGCAGTATTTT. As protein: CASRPSSVSTDTQYF.

The chain couples TRBV3-1 (or the pseudogene TRBV3-2) to TRBJ2-3, with 8 positions matching TRBD2. CDR1 and CDR2 (germline): LGHDT, YNNKEL (reference sequence). There are 15 residues in the CDR3. The trim removed 4 bases at V and 4 bases at J, leaving 7 bases unmatched. CDR3 sequence: CASSPLADPPDTQYF. DNA of the CDR3: TGTGCCAGCAGCCCACTAGCGGACCCGCCAGATACGCAGTATTTT.

This clone was seen a single time. The chain couples TRBV9 to TRBJ1-1, with 7 bases identical to TRBD1. CDR3 length: 15 residues. Unmatched junction bases numbered 5, after V lost 1 base and J lost 2 bases. The germline V gene encodes CDR1 SGDLS and CDR2 YYNGEE. The CDR3 loop reads CASSVKGTANTEAFF. The CDR3 DNA follows: TGTGCCAGCAGCGTAAAAGGGACAGCCAACACTGAAGCTTTCTTT. Based on the CDR3 plus reference TRBV9 and TRBJ1-1, the full variable domain is DSGVTQTPKHLITATGQRVTLRCSPRSGDLSVYWYQQSLDQGLQFLIQYYNGEERAKGNILERFSAQQFPDLHSELNLSSLELGDSALYFCASSVKGTANTEAFFGQGTRLTVV.

The genes are TRBV6-1 and TRBJ1-5; 7 bases map to TRBD1. The CDR3 has 15 amino acids. Trimming took 10 bases from V and 7 from J; bases not matched to a gene: 16. Germline CDR1 and CDR2: MNHNS and SASEGT. The CDR3: CATRYDTGAHQPQHF. CDR3 bases: TGTGCCACCCGTTATGACACAGGGGCGCACCAGCCCCAGCATTTT.